This T cell receptor (beta chain) was sequenced for a study of spatial heterogeneity in lung cancer. Study-level points and caveats: Counts of expanded intratumoral alpha and beta TCRs tracked tumor mutation counts.

This clonotype occurred a few times. Its antigen remains unidentified. The time point here: sample taken at primary tumor resection. In each case, whole RNA from tumor, nontumor lung or frozen PBMC was sequenced unsorted. V shed 5 bases and J 5 bases; nucleotides not matched to a gene: 5. Germline CDR1 MNHEY, CDR2 SVGAGI. The CDR3 is made up of 13 amino acids. TCR cDNA molecules each carried a unique molecular identifier. TCRdb processed the 5' RACE reads anew with MiXCR; each CDR3 protein has one entry. The table includes 3,000 to 4,500 distinct CDR3 sequences, 10% to 11% detected once. The sample in question was lung tumor tissue, obtained at surgery. The J gene is TRBJ2-5, the V gene TRBV6-5; 7 nucleotides agree with TRBD1. This receptor was taken from a male donor with early-stage non-small cell lung cancer. CDR3 DNA: TGTGCCAGCAGTCGGGGACAGACGGAGACCCAGTACTTC. Amino acids: CASSRGQTETQYF.